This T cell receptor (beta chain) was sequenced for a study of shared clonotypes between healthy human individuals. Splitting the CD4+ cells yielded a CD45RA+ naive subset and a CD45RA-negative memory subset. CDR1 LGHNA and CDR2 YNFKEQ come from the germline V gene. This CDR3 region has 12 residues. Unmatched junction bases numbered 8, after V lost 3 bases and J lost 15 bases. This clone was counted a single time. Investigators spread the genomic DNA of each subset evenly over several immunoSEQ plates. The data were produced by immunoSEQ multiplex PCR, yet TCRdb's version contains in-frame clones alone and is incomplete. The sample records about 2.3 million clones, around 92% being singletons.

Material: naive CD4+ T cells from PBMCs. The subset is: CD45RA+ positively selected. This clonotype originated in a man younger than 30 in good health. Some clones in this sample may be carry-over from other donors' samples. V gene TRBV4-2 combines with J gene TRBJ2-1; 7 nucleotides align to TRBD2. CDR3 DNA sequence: TGTGCCAGCAGCCAGGCGGGGCGGGAGTCGTTCTTC. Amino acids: CASSQAGRESFF.